This T cell receptor (beta chain) was recovered during a study of PD-L1 blockade in urothelial cancer. Study-wide context: Blood was analyzed 3 weeks (second dose) and 6 weeks after treatment start.

Trimming at V came to 4 bases and at J to 5 bases, leaving 4 bases not matched to a gene. The CDR3 is 14 amino acids. Germline V gene lookup returns CDR1 SGHRS and CDR2 YFSETQ. This clone was found once. Other DNA sequences in the same sample also yield this CDR3. Using immunoSEQ multiplex PCR, the repertoire was profiled, and TCRdb retains in-frame clones only, with some absent. The sample has more than 35,000 clones, 90% seen once. The rearrangement joins TRBV5-1 to TRBJ2-5; TRBD2 matches at 11 bases. Sequencing was performed on PBMCs, taken around atezolizumab (anti-PD-L1) treatment. The origin of this receptor is a man in his 70s with urothelial cancer. CDR3 sequence: CASSPLAGEETQYF. The CDR3 DNA follows: TGCGCCAGCAGCCCACTAGCGGGAGAGGAGACCCAGTACTTC.